This T cell receptor beta chain was recovered during a study of CD8 T cells in ankylosing spondylitis (dated by TCRdb to the late 2010s). Study-level background: T cell receptor beta repertoires were profiled in healthy donors and ankylosing spondylitis patients so that disease-linked TCR variants could be found. The full study cohort comprised about 23 ankylosing spondylitis patients and 85 to 120 healthy donors. Peripheral blood samples were taken, and synovial fluid was additionally collected from ankylosing spondylitis patients.

The listed sequencing device is Illumina HiSeq 2500. Quantitative 5'-RACE with molecular barcodes was used to prepare TCR beta libraries. Per the original workflow: Disease-linked TCR variants were identified with a new computational method built on a probabilistic model of VDJ rearrangement. In TCRdb, the public reads were trimmed at Q25 with fastp and aligned with MiXCR, with productive beta chains retained. Each CDR3 protein appears once, grouped with its most common genes and DNA. It is TCRdb's table, rather than the study itself, that gives the V and J calls and clone size. The sample contains approximately 130,000 distinct CDR3 sequences, roughly 10% of them found a single time. The ten largest clones represent 4.1% of the sample. Results and caveats for the whole study, not just this receptor: The disease-linked clones were reported to be significantly enriched in matched synovial fluid samples from ankylosing spondylitis patients. Blood from ankylosing spondylitis patients appeared to be characterized by a TCR beta motif made up of fewer than ten highly homologous amino acid variants. Some TCR beta motif variants had previously been reported in synovial fluid and blood of reactive arthritis patients, which suggested common disease-initiation mechanisms. The disease-linked clones had a CD8+ phenotype and were found at relatively low frequencies in peripheral blood.

Many counts were recorded for this clonotype. The antigen it recognizes is unknown. No much larger clonotype is one base removed from it; base qualities were not supplied. The CDR3, from cysteine to phenylalanine, totals 16 residues. Here the CDR3 DNA is all that survives: 48 bases in frame from base 1. Cut back by 7 bases and 4 bases, the V and J ends lie 20 bases apart. CDR1 and CDR2, per the germline V gene (reference sequence), are MNHEY and SMNVEV. This receptor was obtained from a female donor with ankylosing spondylitis or in good health (not recorded which). The chain uses TRBV27 and TRBJ2-1; the D gene is possibly TRBD2, with 7 bases matching. Source material: blood, either unsorted or a sorted T cell fraction (not recorded which). CDR3 sequence: CASTASGGPIYNEQFF. The DNA sequence reads TGTGCCAGCACCGCGTCGGGGGGCCCCATATACAATGAGCAGTTCTTC.